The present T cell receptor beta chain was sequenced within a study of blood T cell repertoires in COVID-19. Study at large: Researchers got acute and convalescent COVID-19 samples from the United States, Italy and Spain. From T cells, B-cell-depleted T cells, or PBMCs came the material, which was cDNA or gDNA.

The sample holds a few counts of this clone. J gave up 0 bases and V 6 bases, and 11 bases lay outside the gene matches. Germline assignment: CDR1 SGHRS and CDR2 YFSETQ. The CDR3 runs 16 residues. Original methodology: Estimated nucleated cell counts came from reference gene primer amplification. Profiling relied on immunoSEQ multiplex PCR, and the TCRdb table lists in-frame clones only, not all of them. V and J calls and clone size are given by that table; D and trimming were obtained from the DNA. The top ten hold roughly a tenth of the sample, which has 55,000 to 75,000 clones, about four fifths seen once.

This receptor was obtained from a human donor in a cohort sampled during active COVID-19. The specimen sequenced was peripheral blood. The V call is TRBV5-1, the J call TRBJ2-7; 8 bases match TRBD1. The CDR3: CASTSGGTGSSYEQYF. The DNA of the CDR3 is TGCGCCAGCACTTCAGGTGGGACAGGCAGCTCCTACGAGCAGTACTTC.